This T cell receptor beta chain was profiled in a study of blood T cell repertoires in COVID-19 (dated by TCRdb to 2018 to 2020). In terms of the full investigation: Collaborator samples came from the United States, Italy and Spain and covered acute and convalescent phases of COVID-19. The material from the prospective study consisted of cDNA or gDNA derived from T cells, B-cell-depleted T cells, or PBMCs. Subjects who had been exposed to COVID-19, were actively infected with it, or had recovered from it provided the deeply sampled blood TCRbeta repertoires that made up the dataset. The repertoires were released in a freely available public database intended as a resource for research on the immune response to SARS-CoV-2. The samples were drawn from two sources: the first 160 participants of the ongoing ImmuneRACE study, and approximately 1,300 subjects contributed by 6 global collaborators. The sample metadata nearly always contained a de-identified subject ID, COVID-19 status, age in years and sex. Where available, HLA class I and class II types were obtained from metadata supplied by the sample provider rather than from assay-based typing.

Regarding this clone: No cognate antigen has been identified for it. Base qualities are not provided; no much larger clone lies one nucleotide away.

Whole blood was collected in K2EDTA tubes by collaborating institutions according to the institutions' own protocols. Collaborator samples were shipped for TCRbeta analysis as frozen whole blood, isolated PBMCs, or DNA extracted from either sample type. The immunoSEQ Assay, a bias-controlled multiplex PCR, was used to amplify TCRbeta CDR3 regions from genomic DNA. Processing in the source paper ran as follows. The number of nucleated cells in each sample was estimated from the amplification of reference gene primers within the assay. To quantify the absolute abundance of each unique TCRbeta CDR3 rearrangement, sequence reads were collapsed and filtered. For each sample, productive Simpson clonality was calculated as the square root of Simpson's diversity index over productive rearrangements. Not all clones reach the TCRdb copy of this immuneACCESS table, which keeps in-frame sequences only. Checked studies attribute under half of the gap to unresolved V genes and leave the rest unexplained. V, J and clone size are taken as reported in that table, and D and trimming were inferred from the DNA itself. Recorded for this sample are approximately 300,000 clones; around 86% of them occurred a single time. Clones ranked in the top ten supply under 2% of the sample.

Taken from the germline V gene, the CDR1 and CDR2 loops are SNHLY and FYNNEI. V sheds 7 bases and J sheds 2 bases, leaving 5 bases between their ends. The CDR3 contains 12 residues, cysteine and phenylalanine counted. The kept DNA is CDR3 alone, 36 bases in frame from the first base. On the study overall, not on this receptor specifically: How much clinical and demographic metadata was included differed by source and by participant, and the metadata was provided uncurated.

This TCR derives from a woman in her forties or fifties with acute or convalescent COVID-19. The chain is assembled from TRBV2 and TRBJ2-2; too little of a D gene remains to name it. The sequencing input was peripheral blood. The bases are TGTGCCAGCACCCTAAACACCGGGGAGCTGTTTTTT. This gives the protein CASTLNTGELFF.